These T cell receptor beta chains were read from a single sample in a study of blood T cell repertoires in COVID-19. Profiled with immunoSEQ multiplex PCR; TCRdb holds only in-frame clones, not every one. The repertoire includes 120,000 or so clones, 65% to 90% of them detected once, and 5% to 7.5% sits in the top ten. The specimen was peripheral blood. These receptors all stem from an elderly man with active or convalescent COVID-19. The CDR3 runs from the conserved cysteine through the conserved F or W. The order of the fields is CDR3 length, V gene, J gene, clone size, D gene, CDR3 DNA, CDR3 protein. D genes are given only for firm matches. Size is omitted from some rows. Given values are once, few, many or a class for expanded clones.

15	TRBV2	TRBJ2-7	NA	NA	TGTGCCAGCAGTGAAGGTTGGCAGGGGACCTACGAGCAGTACTTC	CASSEGWQGTYEQYF
15	TRBV5-4	TRBJ2-2	NA	TRBD2	TGTGCCAGCAGCTTGTTTAGCGGGGCTACCGGGGAGCTGTTTTTT	CASSLFSGATGELFF
11	TRBV20-1	TRBJ2-7	NA	NA	TGCAGTGCAAGGACTACCTACGAGCAGTACTTC	CSARTTYEQYF
15	TRBV7-8	TRBJ2-7	NA	TRBD2	TGTGCCAGCAGCCGATGGACTAGCGGTACCTACGAGCAGTACTTC	CASSRWTSGTYEQYF
11	TRBV20-1	TRBJ1-2	NA	NA	TGCAGTGAAGGCAGGGGATATGGCTACACCTTC	CSEGRGYGYTF
15	TRBV5-1	TRBJ2-2	NA	TRBD2	TGCGCCAGCAGCCCCAGGACTAGTTTCACCGGGGAGCTGTTTTTT	CASSPRTSFTGELFF
11	TRBV7-2	TRBJ2-7	NA	NA	TGTGCCAGCAGCCAGGCCTTCGAGCAGTACTTC	CASSQAFEQYF
16	TRBV11-2	TRBJ2-2	NA	TRBD2	TGTGCCAGCAGCTTAGGACTAGCGGGGGGAGCCGGGGAGCTGTTTTTT	CASSLGLAGGAGELFF
18	TRBV5-1	TRBJ2-3	NA	TRBD2	TGCGCCAGCAGCTTCCTCGGGGGGGGCCGGGCTAGCACAGATACGCAGTATTTT	CASSFLGGGRASTDTQYF
16	TRBV21-1	TRBJ2-7	many	NA	TGTGCCAGCAGCAAAGTGGGACAGGGGTTCCCCTACGAGCAGTACTTC	CASSKVGQGFPYEQYF
14	TRBV6-2/TRBV6-3	TRBJ2-7	NA	NA	TGTGCCAGCAGTTACCCCAGGGGACCCTACGAGCAGTACTTC	CASSYPRGPYEQYF
13	TRBV15	TRBJ1-1	NA	NA	TGTGCCACCAGCAGGGATGTTGGACAGCAAGCTTTCTTT	CATSRDVGQQAFF
21	TRBV5-1	TRBJ2-1	NA	NA	TGCGCCAGCAGCGGGACAAGTTCCGGGACATACTCCACACCTCAAAACAATGAGCAGTTCTTC	CASSGTSSGTYSTPQNNEQFF
15	TRBV19	TRBJ1-2	NA	NA	TGTGCCAGTAGTGTCCGACAGCCGACTAACTATGGCTACACCTTC	CASSVRQPTNYGYTF
13	TRBV30	TRBJ2-7	NA	TRBD2	TGTGCCTGGCAAATAGCGGGAGTCTACGAGCAGTACTTC	CAWQIAGVYEQYF
17	TRBV18	TRBJ2-2	NA	TRBD2	TGTGCCAGCTCACCACCCAGACTAGCGGGTCTCACCGGGGAGCTGTTTTTT	CASSPPRLAGLTGELFF
13	TRBV4-2	TRBJ2-3	NA	NA	TGTGCCAGCAGCCAACGACAGCTAGATACGCAGTATTTT	CASSQRQLDTQYF
14	TRBV29-1	TRBJ1-2	NA	TRBD1	TGCAGCGTCTCAGTAGGACAGGGCCCATATGGCTACACCTTC	CSVSVGQGPYGYTF
15	TRBV18	TRBJ2-2	NA	TRBD1	TGTGCCAGCTCTAAAGGGACAGGGCGCGTCGGGGAGCTGTTTTTT	CASSKGTGRVGELFF
14	TRBV24-1	TRBJ2-3	NA	NA	TGTGCCACCAGTGACACAGGGTTCACAGATACGCAGTATTTT	CATSDTGFTDTQYF
10	TRBV29-1	TRBJ2-1	NA	NA	TGCAGCGTTCACCAGGGAGGTGTGTTCTTC	CSVHQGGVFF
17	TRBV6-2/TRBV6-3	TRBJ1-5	NA	TRBD1	TGTGCCAGCAGCCCGGGACAGCTTTTCGTTAGCAATCAGCCCCAGCATTTT	CASSPGQLFVSNQPQHF
15	TRBV2	TRBJ2-1	NA	TRBD1	TGTGCCAGCGGCGGGGGGACCGGGACAGGGGAGGAGCAGTTCTTC	CASGGGTGTGEEQFF
12	TRBV2	TRBJ2-1	few	TRBD2	TGTGCCAGCAATCCGGGGGGGAGCGGCGGGTTCTTC	CASNPGGSGGFF
14	TRBV28	TRBJ1-3	once	NA	TGTGCCAGCAGCCCCCCCGACACCGGAAACACCATATATTTT	CASSPPDTGNTIYF
17	TRBV27	TRBJ1-1	NA	TRBD1	TGTGCCAGCAGTTTAATGGCTAGGGGGCGCTACATGGCTGAAGCTTTCTTT	CASSLMARGRYMAEAFF
13	TRBV19	TRBJ1-1	once	NA	TGTGCCAGTAGTACTACAGAGAACACTGAAGCTTTCTTT	CASSTTENTEAFF
10	TRBV29-1	TRBJ1-1	once	NA	TGCAGCGTTGGGAGCACTGAAGCTTTCTTT	CSVGSTEAFF
15	TRBV7-2	TRBJ2-3	NA	TRBD2	TGTGCCAGCAGCTTAGAGGGACTAGCAACAGATACGCAGTATTTT	CASSLEGLATDTQYF
15	TRBV15	TRBJ1-3	NA	TRBD1	TGTGCCACCAGCAGAGAGAGACAGGGAAGAAACACCATATATTTT	CATSRERQGRNTIYF
15	TRBV9	TRBJ2-7	NA	NA	TGTGCCAGCAGCCCAGGGGCCCACTTAGGAGCCGAGCAGTACTTC	CASSPGAHLGAEQYF
13	TRBV7-2	TRBJ2-7	NA	NA	TGTGCCAGCAGCCCTTCTTCCCTCGGCGGGCAGTACTTC	CASSPSSLGGQYF
18	TRBV21-1	TRBJ1-2	NA	NA	TGTGCCAGCAGCATAGAAGGTGAGAGGGTTTCGAAGGCCTATGGCTACACCTTC	CASSIEGERVSKAYGYTF
15	TRBV2	TRBJ1-5	once	NA	TGTGCCAGCAGTACGAACAGGGTAGCACGACAGCCCCAGCATTTT	CASSTNRVARQPQHF
15	TRBV28	TRBJ1-2	NA	NA	TGTGCCAGCAGTTTTCAGGGTGTCGCATTTTATGGCTACACCTTC	CASSFQGVAFYGYTF
15	TRBV7-2	TRBJ2-5	NA	NA	TGTGCCAGCAGCTTAGTCGCTAGTGGGTCGGAGACCCAGTACTTC	CASSLVASGSETQYF
14	TRBV27	TRBJ2-1	NA	TRBD2	TGTGCCAGCGGACGGGGGGGGGACTACAATGAGCAGTTCTTC	CASGRGGDYNEQFF
17	TRBV2	TRBJ2-3	NA	TRBD2	TGTGCCAGCAGGACACTAGCGGGGGGCCTCAGGGGAGATACGCAGTATTTT	CASRTLAGGLRGDTQYF
15	TRBV7-3	TRBJ2-5	NA	NA	TGTGCCAGCAGCTCTGTGGGGGGGCCTGGAGAGACCCAGTACTTC	CASSSVGGPGETQYF
12	TRBV20-1	TRBJ1-5	NA	NA	TGCAGTGCTAGTCGTAGCAATCAGCCCCAGCATTTT	CSASRSNQPQHF
16	TRBV2	TRBJ1-6	NA	TRBD1	TGTGCCAGCAGCGCCTGGACAGGCTCCTATAATTCACCCCTCCACTTT	CASSAWTGSYNSPLHF
13	TRBV12-3/TRBV12-4	TRBJ1-4	once	NA	TGTGCCAGCAGTTTATTGCGTGGTGAAAAACTGTTTTTT	CASSLLRGEKLFF
13	TRBV6-2/TRBV6-3	TRBJ1-1	NA	TRBD1	TGTGCCAGCAGCATTAACAGGGGGCCTGAAGCTTTCTTT	CASSINRGPEAFF